This is a list of T cell receptor beta chains from one sample in a study of OX40 agonist ivuxolimab in advanced cancers. Clones were sequenced by immunoSEQ multiplex PCR, and TCRdb holds only the in-frame ones, with some missing. The table shows 70,000 to 80,000 clones, with around 88% occurring only once. The material was CD4+ or CD8+ T cells sorted from blood, obtained in a trial of the OX40 agonist ivuxolimab. The receptors derive from an adult with an advanced solid tumor such as melanoma, head and neck, liver or kidney cancer. Both conserved end residues are part of each CDR3. The D gene is left open where the match is weak. Size is stated for part of the rows, as once, few or many counts, or as a class when the clone is expanded.

size	length	V	J	D	CDR3	DNA
-	15	TRBV28	TRBJ1-1	-	CASKILGGVNTEAFF	TGTGCCAGCAAAATCTTGGGGGGTGTGAACACTGAAGCTTTCTTT
-	20	TRBV18	TRBJ1-5	TRBD1	CASSPNLGTGDDKGNQPQHF	TGTGCCAGCTCACCCAACTTAGGGACAGGGGACGATAAAGGCAATCAGCCCCAGCATTTT
-	15	TRBV15	TRBJ1-1	TRBD1	CATSRDRGRGTEAFF	TGTGCCACCAGCAGAGATAGGGGGCGAGGCACTGAAGCTTTCTTT
-	14	TRBV9	TRBJ2-7	-	CASSVSWEGYEQYF	TGTGCCAGCAGCGTTTCCTGGGAAGGTTACGAGCAGTACTTC
once	16	TRBV7-2	TRBJ2-1	-	CASTPSGAAAYNEQFF	TGTGCCAGCACCCCCTCAGGGGCGGCTGCCTACAATGAGCAGTTCTTC
-	16	TRBV9	TRBJ1-4	TRBD1	CASSVTGGPTNEKLFF	TGTGCCAGCAGCGTGACAGGGGGGCCAACTAATGAAAAACTGTTTTTT
few	15	TRBV7-9	TRBJ1-1	-	CASSLGQSLNTEAFF	TGTGCCAGCAGCTTGGGGCAAAGTTTGAACACTGAAGCTTTCTTT
-	14	TRBV7-9	TRBJ1-1	-	CASSFSAANTEAFF	TGTGCCAGCAGCTTTTCGGCGGCGAACACTGAAGCTTTCTTT
-	16	TRBV2	TRBJ1-4	TRBD1	CASSTDRVRTNEKLFF	TGTGCCAGCAGTACCGACAGGGTGAGAACTAATGAAAAACTGTTTTTT
-	15	TRBV6-6	TRBJ1-5	-	CASGSPGRRDQPQHF	TGTGCCAGCGGATCGCCAGGGAGAAGGGATCAGCCCCAGCATTTT
once	19	TRBV4-3	TRBJ1-2	-	CASSQDPTGPGNQLYGYTF	TGCGCCAGCAGCCAAGATCCAACCGGTCCAGGGAATCAACTCTATGGCTACACCTTC
-	14	TRBV9	TRBJ1-2	-	CASSRGGRYRGYTF	TGTGCCAGCAGCAGAGGGGGAAGGTATCGTGGCTACACCTTC
-	14	TRBV5-6	TRBJ1-5	-	CASSLAGQGQPQHF	TGTGCCAGCAGCTTGGCCGGGCAAGGTCAGCCCCAGCATTTT
-	18	TRBV15	TRBJ1-5	TRBD1	CATRLGTGTLWGNQPQHF	TGTGCCACCAGACTCGGGACAGGGACCCTTTGGGGCAATCAGCCCCAGCATTTT
-	13	TRBV4-3	TRBJ2-7	-	CASSQGDSNEQYF	TGCGCCAGCAGCCAGGGGGATTCCAACGAGCAGTACTTC
-	15	TRBV6-1	TRBJ1-5	TRBD1	CVSRPPDRGDQPQHF	TGTGTCAGCAGGCCCCCTGACAGGGGAGATCAGCCCCAGCATTTT
-	15	TRBV5-4	TRBJ1-1	-	CASSLWPSEHTEAFF	TGTGCCAGCAGCTTGTGGCCTTCCGAGCACACTGAAGCTTTCTTT
-	16	TRBV5-1	TRBJ1-3	-	CASSLDPGSSGNTIYF	TGCGCCAGCAGCTTGGACCCGGGCTCCTCTGGAAACACCATATATTTT
-	15	TRBV5-4	TRBJ1-6	-	CASSLTNNYNSPLHF	TGTGCCAGCAGCTTGACGAACAACTATAATTCACCCCTCCACTTT
-	14	TRBV7-6	TRBJ2-5	-	CASSQQGYQETQYF	TGTGCCAGCAGCCAACAGGGATACCAAGAGACCCAGTACTTC
-	14	TRBV2	TRBJ1-5	TRBD1	CASSGQGGNQPQHF	TGTGCCAGCAGTGGACAGGGTGGCAATCAGCCCCAGCATTTT
-	13	TRBV5-6	TRBJ2-3	TRBD1	CASSGQGRDTQYF	TGTGCCAGCAGCGGACAGGGTCGGGATACGCAGTATTTT
-	13	TRBV28	TRBJ1-2	TRBD1	CASSTGQAYGYTF	TGTGCCAGCTCCACGGGACAGGCCTATGGCTACACCTTC
-	16	TRBV9	TRBJ2-1	TRBD2	CASSPRAGGGVGEQFF	TGTGCCAGCAGCCCCAGAGCGGGCGGGGGGGTTGGTGAGCAGTTCTTC
-	13	TRBV5-6	TRBJ1-4	-	CASSRIGDEKLFF	TGTGCCTCCTCGAGGATTGGGGATGAAAAACTGTTTTTT
-	16	TRBV15	TRBJ2-5	TRBD1	CATSRTKGQGQETQYF	TGTGCCACCAGCAGGACCAAAGGACAGGGACAAGAGACCCAGTACTTC
-	14	TRBV2	TRBJ1-4	TRBD1	CASREQGAGEKLFF	TGTGCCAGCAGGGAACAGGGGGCAGGTGAAAAACTGTTTTTT
-	12	TRBV7-2	TRBJ1-1	-	CATTNPNTEAFF	TGTGCCACCACGAATCCGAACACTGAAGCTTTCTTT
-	15	TRBV6-5	TRBJ1-1	-	CASSSTLGGSTEAFF	TGTGCCAGCAGTTCGACGTTGGGGGGTAGTACTGAAGCTTTCTTT
-	16	TRBV9	TRBJ2-2	-	CASSVGRVTITGELFF	TGTGCCAGCAGCGTAGGCAGGGTCACAATCACCGGGGAGCTGTTTTTT
-	11	TRBV20-1	TRBJ1-1	-	CSARLGMKAFF	TGCAGTGCCCGACTTGGGATGAAAGCTTTCTTT
-	15	TRBV4-1	TRBJ1-4	TRBD1	CASSFYGTGGEKLFF	TGCGCCAGCAGCTTTTACGGGACAGGGGGCGAAAAACTGTTTTTT
-	13	TRBV18	TRBJ1-5	-	CASSTRENQPQHF	TGTGCCAGCTCAACCCGGGAGAATCAGCCCCAGCATTTT
-	15	TRBV6-5	TRBJ2-2	TRBD2	CASSLGLAGTGELFF	TGTGCCAGCAGCCTGGGACTAGCGGGGACCGGGGAGCTGTTTTTT
-	13	TRBV30	TRBJ1-6	-	CARRVRLNSPLHF	TGTGCCCGCAGGGTTCGTCTTAATTCACCCCTCCACTTT
-	14	TRBV18	TRBJ1-1	-	CASSPYRENTEAFF	TGTGCCAGCTCACCATACCGGGAGAACACTGAAGCTTTCTTT
-	14	TRBV9	TRBJ2-5	-	CASSSLANQETQYF	TGTGCCAGCAGCAGCCTAGCGAACCAAGAGACCCAGTACTTC
-	13	TRBV7-9	TRBJ2-1	-	CASSPNWGWEQFF	TGTGCCAGCAGCCCGAACTGGGGGTGGGAGCAGTTCTTC
-	14	TRBV4-2	TRBJ2-7	-	CASGEPTGAYEQYF	TGTGCCAGCGGCGAACCCACCGGGGCCTACGAGCAGTACTTC
-	16	TRBV4-2	TRBJ2-1	TRBD2	CASSQAQMRGFDEQFF	TGTGCCAGCAGCCAAGCGCAGATGCGGGGGTTCGATGAGCAGTTCTTC
-	15	TRBV5-4	TRBJ1-1	TRBD1	CASSGQQGRTTEAFF	TGTGCCAGCAGCGGTCAACAGGGGCGAACCACTGAAGCTTTCTTT
-	15	TRBV5-1	TRBJ2-7	TRBD1	CASSFQRDSRNEQYF	TGCGCCAGCAGCTTTCAACGGGACAGCCGAAACGAGCAGTACTTC
-	13	TRBV30	TRBJ1-1	-	CAWKGVLNTEAFF	TGTGCCTGGAAGGGGGTCCTGAACACTGAAGCTTTCTTT
-	15	TRBV25-1	TRBJ1-4	-	CASSEYGRGSEKLFF	TGTGCCAGCAGTGAATACGGCAGGGGTTCTGAAAAACTGTTTTTT
few	15	TRBV11-1	TRBJ1-5	-	CASSRTGDSNQPQHF	TGTGCCAGCAGCAGAACCGGGGATAGCAATCAGCCCCAGCATTTT
-	15	TRBV4-3	TRBJ2-4	-	CASSRGAVAKNIQYF	TGCGCCAGCAGCCGGGGGGCGGTGGCCAAAAACATTCAGTACTTC
-	14	TRBV5-1	TRBJ2-7	-	CASKAAGSSYEQYF	TGCGCCAGCAAGGCGGCAGGGAGCTCCTACGAGCAGTACTTC
-	14	TRBV7-2	TRBJ1-2	-	CASSLQGISNGYTF	TGTGCCAGCAGCTTACAGGGGATAAGCAATGGCTACACCTTC
-	15	TRBV7-9	TRBJ2-7	TRBD2	CASSGLGRGSYEQYF	TGTGCCAGCAGCGGGTTAGGGAGGGGCTCCTACGAGCAGTACTTC
-	16	TRBV15	TRBJ1-1	TRBD1	CATSRGGTGAITEAFF	TGTGCCACCAGCAGAGGGGGGACAGGGGCCATCACTGAAGCTTTCTTT
-	13	TRBV15	TRBJ1-1	-	CATSRERNTEAFF	TGTGCCACCAGCAGAGAGAGGAACACTGAAGCTTTCTTT
-	15	TRBV7-6	TRBJ2-1	TRBD2	CASSLVAGVASEQFF	TGTGCCAGCAGCTTGGTAGCGGGAGTTGCCAGTGAGCAGTTCTTC
-	12	TRBV11-1	TRBJ2-3	TRBD1	CASGDRADTQYF	TGTGCCAGCGGCGACAGGGCAGATACGCAGTATTTT